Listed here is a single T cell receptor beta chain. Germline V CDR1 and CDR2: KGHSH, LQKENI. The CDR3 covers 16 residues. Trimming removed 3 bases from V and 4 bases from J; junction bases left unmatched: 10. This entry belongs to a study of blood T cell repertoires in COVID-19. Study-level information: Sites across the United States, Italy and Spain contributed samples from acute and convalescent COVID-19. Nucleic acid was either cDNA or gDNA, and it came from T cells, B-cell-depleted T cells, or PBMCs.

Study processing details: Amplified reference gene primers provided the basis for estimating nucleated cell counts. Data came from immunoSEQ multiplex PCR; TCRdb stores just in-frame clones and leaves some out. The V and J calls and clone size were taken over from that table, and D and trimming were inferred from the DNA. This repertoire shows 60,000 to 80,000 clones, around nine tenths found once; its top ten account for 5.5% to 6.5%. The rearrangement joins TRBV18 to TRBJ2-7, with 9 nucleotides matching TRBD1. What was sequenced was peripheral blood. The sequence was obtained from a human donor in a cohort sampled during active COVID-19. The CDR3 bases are TGTGCCAGCTCACCGGGAGGGGGACAGGGCATATACGAGCAGTACTTC. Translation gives CASSPGGGQGIYEQYF.